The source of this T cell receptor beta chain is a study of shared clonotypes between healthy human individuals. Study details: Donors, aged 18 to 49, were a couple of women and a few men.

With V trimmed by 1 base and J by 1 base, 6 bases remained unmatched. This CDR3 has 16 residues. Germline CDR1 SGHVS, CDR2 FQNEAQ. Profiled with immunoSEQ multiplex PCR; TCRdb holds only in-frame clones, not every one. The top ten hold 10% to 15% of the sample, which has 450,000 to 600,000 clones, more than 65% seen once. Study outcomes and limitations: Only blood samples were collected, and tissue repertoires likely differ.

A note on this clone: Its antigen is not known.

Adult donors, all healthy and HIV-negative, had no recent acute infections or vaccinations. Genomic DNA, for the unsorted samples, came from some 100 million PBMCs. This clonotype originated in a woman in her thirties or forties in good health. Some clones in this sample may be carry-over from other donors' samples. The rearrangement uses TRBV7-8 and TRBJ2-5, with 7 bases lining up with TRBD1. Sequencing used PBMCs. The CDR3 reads CASSLGYRGPQETQYF. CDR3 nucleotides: TGTGCCAGCAGCTTAGGGTACAGGGGCCCCCAAGAGACCCAGTACTTC.